These T cell receptor beta chains were read from a single sample in a study of CD8 T cells in ankylosing spondylitis. Using its own MiXCR run on the 5' RACE reads, TCRdb lists one record per CDR3 protein. The sample contains some 340,000 distinct CDR3 sequences, roughly 14% of which appear only once. Sequencing was done on a sample of blood, either unsorted or a sorted T cell fraction (not recorded which). The receptor source for this set is a male donor with ankylosing spondylitis or in good health (not recorded which). Each CDR3 is given with its conserved first and last residue. Fields, in order: CDR3 protein, CDR3 DNA, D gene, clone size, CDR3 length, J gene, V gene. A D gene is named only where the DNA matches it firmly. Part of the rows lack a size; the others show once, few, many or a class for expanded clones.

CDR3: CSASSGTLQETQYF; DNA: TGCAGTGCTAGTTCCGGGACACTTCAAGAGACCCAGTACTTC; D: .; size: .; length: 14; J: TRBJ2-5; V: TRBV20-1
CDR3: CASSPRDTLYGYTF; DNA: TGTGCCAGCAGTCCGCGGGACACTTTATATGGCTACACCTTC; D: .; size: .; length: 14; J: TRBJ1-2; V: TRBV27
CDR3: CASSQDPSGGQETQYF; DNA: TGTGCCAGCAGCCAAGATCCTAGCGGGGGGCAAGAGACCCAGTACTTC; D: TRBD2; size: few; length: 16; J: TRBJ2-5; V: TRBV4-2
CDR3: CASSWTGKGTEAFF; DNA: TGTGCCAGCAGCTGGACAGGCAAGGGGACTGAAGCTTTCTTT; D: TRBD1; size: .; length: 14; J: TRBJ1-1; V: TRBV7-9
CDR3: CSARGHSGQEQFF; DNA: TGCAGTGCTAGAGGCCATAGCGGTCAAGAGCAGTTCTTC; D: .; size: .; length: 13; J: TRBJ2-1; V: TRBV20-1
CDR3: CASIPSERGPYNEQFF; DNA: TGTGCCAGCATCCCCTCGGAGCGGGGGCCCTACAATGAGCAGTTCTTC; D: TRBD2; size: .; length: 16; J: TRBJ2-1; V: TRBV27
CDR3: CASSLTGIIYGYTF; DNA: TGTGCCAGCAGCCTGACAGGGATAATCTATGGCTACACCTTC; D: TRBD1; size: .; length: 14; J: TRBJ1-2; V: TRBV6-1
CDR3: CAISPVALISSYNEQFF; DNA: TGTGCCATCAGTCCCGTAGCCCTTATCAGCTCCTACAATGAGCAGTTCTTC; D: .; size: .; length: 17; J: TRBJ2-1; V: TRBV10-3
CDR3: CASSPYGGNTDTQYF; DNA: TGTGCCAGCAGCCCATACGGGGGTAACACAGATACGCAGTATTTT; D: .; size: once; length: 15; J: TRBJ2-3; V: TRBV12-3/TRBV12-4
CDR3: CASSWRSSSVSYEQYF; DNA: TGCGCCAGCAGCTGGAGATCTTCTAGCGTTTCCTACGAGCAGTACTTC; D: .; size: .; length: 16; J: TRBJ2-7; V: TRBV5-1
CDR3: CASSSGTYNEQFF; DNA: TGCGCCAGCAGCAGTGGGACCTACAATGAGCAGTTCTTC; D: .; size: .; length: 13; J: TRBJ2-1; V: TRBV5-1
CDR3: CASSFGLAVLMAETQYF; DNA: TGTGCCAGCAGCTTCGGACTAGCGGTATTAATGGCGGAGACCCAGTACTTC; D: TRBD2; size: few; length: 17; J: TRBJ2-5; V: TRBV7-6
CDR3: CASSLGQGQYEQYF; DNA: TGTGCCAGCAGCTTAGGGCAGGGGCAATACGAGCAGTACTTC; D: .; size: few; length: 14; J: TRBJ2-7; V: TRBV11-2
CDR3: CAWSFLEADTQYF; DNA: TGTGCCTGGAGTTTCCTGGAAGCAGATACGCAGTATTTT; D: .; size: .; length: 13; J: TRBJ2-3; V: TRBV30
CDR3: CASSLVGPPTDTQYF; DNA: TGCGCCAGCAGCTTGGTTGGGCCCCCCACAGATACGCAGTATTTT; D: .; size: many; length: 15; J: TRBJ2-3; V: TRBV5-1
CDR3: CSVGQINEQFF; DNA: TGCAGCGTTGGACAGATCAATGAGCAGTTCTTC; D: .; size: many; length: 11; J: TRBJ2-1; V: TRBV29-1
CDR3: CASSRRTGLNTEAFF; DNA: TGTGCCAGCAGCCGGCGGACAGGGTTGAACACTGAAGCTTTCTTT; D: TRBD1; size: .; length: 15; J: TRBJ1-1; V: TRBV7-2
CDR3: CASSQDTGQGEQFF; DNA: TGTGCCAGCAGCCAAGATACGGGACAGGGAGAGCAGTTCTTC; D: TRBD1; size: .; length: 14; J: TRBJ2-1; V: TRBV3-1
CDR3: CASSPNRVYEQYF; DNA: TGTGCCAGCTCACCAAACAGGGTCTACGAGCAGTACTTC; D: .; size: few; length: 13; J: TRBJ2-7; V: TRBV18
CDR3: CASTSGALDTQYF; DNA: TGTGCCAGCACGTCGGGGGCCTTGGATACGCAGTATTTT; D: .; size: few; length: 13; J: TRBJ2-3; V: TRBV6-1
CDR3: CSVMDRRSYNEQFF; DNA: TGCAGCGTGATGGACCGACGCTCTTACAATGAGCAGTTCTTC; D: .; size: few; length: 14; J: TRBJ2-1; V: TRBV29-1
CDR3: CAISESQANTEAFF; DNA: TGTGCCATCAGTGAGTCCCAGGCGAACACTGAAGCTTTCTTT; D: .; size: .; length: 14; J: TRBJ1-1; V: TRBV10-3
CDR3: CASSIGVASQPQHF; DNA: TGTGCCAGTAGTATCGGGGTGGCCTCACAGCCCCAGCATTTT; D: .; size: few; length: 14; J: TRBJ1-5; V: TRBV19
CDR3: CAISETNRDTQYF; DNA: TGTGCCATCAGTGAGACTAACAGGGACACGCAGTATTTT; D: .; size: few; length: 13; J: TRBJ2-3; V: TRBV10-3
CDR3: CSVAGQGTPYEQYF; DNA: TGCAGCGTTGCGGGGCAGGGAACGCCCTACGAGCAGTACTTC; D: .; size: many; length: 14; J: TRBJ2-7; V: TRBV29-1
CDR3: CSARHLAGGPYEQYF; DNA: TGCAGTGCACGTCACCTAGCGGGAGGGCCCTACGAGCAGTACTTC; D: TRBD2; size: .; length: 15; J: TRBJ2-7; V: TRBV20-1
CDR3: CSARGTFGTEAFF; DNA: TGCAGTGCCCGAGGGACTTTTGGCACTGAAGCTTTCTTT; D: .; size: many; length: 13; J: TRBJ1-1; V: TRBV20-1
CDR3: CAITEGGQGTDTQYF; DNA: TGTGCCATCACCGAAGGGGGACAGGGCACAGATACGCAGTATTTT; D: TRBD1; size: .; length: 15; J: TRBJ2-3; V: TRBV10-3
CDR3: CASSLTDRVGTEAFF; DNA: TGCGCCAGCAGCTTGACGGACAGGGTGGGGACTGAAGCTTTCTTT; D: TRBD1; size: few; length: 15; J: TRBJ1-1; V: TRBV5-1
CDR3: CASSWGEDSYGYTF; DNA: TGCGCCAGCAGCTGGGGGGAGGACAGTTATGGCTACACCTTC; D: .; size: few; length: 14; J: TRBJ1-2; V: TRBV5-1
CDR3: CSAVTGGRSYEQYF; DNA: TGCAGTGCTGTGACAGGGGGCCGGTCCTACGAGCAGTACTTC; D: TRBD1; size: .; length: 14; J: TRBJ2-7; V: TRBV20-1
CDR3: CASSLASRGPGELFF; DNA: TGCGCCAGCAGCTTGGCCTCCAGGGGGCCCGGGGAGCTGTTTTTT; D: TRBD1; size: .; length: 15; J: TRBJ2-2; V: TRBV5-1